The 17 T cell receptor beta chains listed next were all sequenced from one sample in a study of blood T cell repertoires in COVID-19. Method: immunoSEQ multiplex PCR; TCRdb's copy keeps in-frame clones and lacks some. This table has 300,000 to 350,000 clones, over 70% appearing once. The specimen was PBMCs or T cells enriched from blood (not recorded which). The source of these receptors is a man aged 25 to 45 who had recovered from COVID-19.

This clone came up once. The chain has TRBV3-1 (or the pseudogene TRBV3-2) and TRBJ2-3, with D uncertain. The CDR3 covers 13 residues. Trimming stripped 5 bases from V and 2 bases from J, with 8 bases between. Per germline, CDR1 LGHDT and CDR2 YNNKEL (reference sequence). The CDR3 is CASSAANTDTQYF. Here the CDR3 DNA reads TGTGCCAGCAGCGCAGCGAACACAGATACGCAGTATTTT.

The chain couples TRBV18 to TRBJ1-3; D gene uncertain. This CDR3 region has 16 residues. In germline, CDR1 is KGHSH, CDR2 LQKENI. The V and J ends lost 6 bases and 4 bases respectively, with 19 bases between them. DNA for the CDR3: TGTGCCAGCTCTCCCGCGTTCGGGATTTCCGGAAACACCATATATTTT. Protein sequence: CASSPAFGISGNTIYF.

The chain uses TRBV4-1 and TRBJ2-7; D perhaps matches TRBD2 (5 bases). The V gene's germline CDR1 is MGHRA and CDR2 YSYEKL. CDR3 length: 15 amino acids. Trimming left V 0 bases short and J 5 bases short, with 14 bases between. CDR3 protein: CASSQDPGSRHEQYF. DNA for the CDR3: TGCGCCAGCAGCCAAGACCCGGGGTCCCGCCACGAGCAGTACTTC.

The V and J genes are TRBV11-3 and TRBJ2-1, with a weak D call TRBD1 (6 bases). Trimming removed 1 base at V and 1 base at J, with 8 bases between. The CDR3 length is 15 residues. The germline V gene has CDR1 SGHNT and CDR2 YENEEA. CDR3 nucleotide sequence: TGTGCCAGCAGCTTAGGTACAGGGTCCTACAATGAGCAGTTCTTC. Translation gives CASSLGTGSYNEQFF.

This CDR3 reads CASSENRGANEKLFF. The CDR3 DNA is TGTGCCAGCAGTGAAAACCGGGGAGCTAATGAAAAACTGTTTTTT. The chain links TRBV2 to TRBJ1-4; D not resolved. Between the trimmed V and J ends, which lost 2 bases and 3 bases, there was a span of 10 bases. Looked up from germline, CDR1 is SNHLY and CDR2 is FYNNEI. The CDR3 loop spans 15 amino acids.

The rearrangement joins TRBV5-1 to TRBJ2-3; possible D gene TRBD1, 6 bases. CDR3 length equals 15 residues. Germline assignment: CDR1 SGHRS and CDR2 YFSETQ. Between the trimmed V and J ends, which lost 4 bases and 2 bases, there was a span of 14 bases. CDR3 in amino acids: CASSQRQDPTDTQYF. CDR3 DNA sequence: TGCGCCAGCAGCCAACGACAGGACCCCACAGATACGCAGTATTTT. Supplemented by reference TRBV5-1 and TRBJ2-3, the full variable domain reads KAGVTQTPRYLIKTRGQQVTLSCSPISGHRSVSWYQQTPGQGLQFLFEYFSETQRNKGNFPGRFSGRQFSNSRSEMNVSTLELGDSALYLCASSQRQDPTDTQYFGPGTRLTVL.

V usage is TRBV6-5 and J usage is TRBJ1-6; maybe TRBD1 (5 bases). Germline CDR1 is MNHEY and CDR2 is SVGAGI. V lost 6 bases, J lost 4 bases, and 10 bases lay in between. The CDR3 is 14 residues long. The chain's CDR3 is CASRMTAYNSPLHF. Here the CDR3 DNA reads TGTGCCAGCAGGATGACAGCGTATAATTCACCCCTCCACTTT.

The chain uses TRBV5-1 and TRBJ2-7, with 7 bases matching TRBD1. Germline loops: CDR1 SGHRS, CDR2 YFSETQ. The CDR3 contains 15 residues. Trimming removed 4 bases from V and 6 bases from J; junction bases left unmatched: 13. CDR3 sequence: CASSAEQGWTGEQYF. In DNA form, the CDR3 reads TGCGCCAGCAGCGCGGAACAGGGGTGGACGGGCGAGCAGTACTTC.

V gene TRBV9 combines with J gene TRBJ1-1; the D is unclear. Trimming took off 3 bases at V and 6 bases at J, with 6 bases between the two ends. CDR3 length equals 11 residues. Germline loops: CDR1 SGDLS, CDR2 YYNGEE. The CDR3 loop is CASSALAEAFF. CDR3 DNA: TGTGCCAGCAGCGCCCTAGCTGAAGCTTTCTTT.

This chain uses TRBV28 with TRBJ2-7, with 9 nucleotides matching TRBD1. Germline CDR1 MDHEN, CDR2 SYDVKM. Germline trimming cut 5 bases from V and 4 bases from J; bases unmatched to any gene: 6. The CDR3 totals 14 residues. The CDR3 DNA sequence: TGTGCCAGCAGTGACAGGGGGTTTCGGTACGAGCAGTACTTC. Translating gives CASSDRGFRYEQYF.

J is TRBJ2-4 and V is TRBV2; 7 bases align to TRBD1. This CDR3 has 13 amino acids. Trimming cost V 11 bases and J 7 bases; bases outside gene matches: 11. Germline CDR1 SNHLY, CDR2 FYNNEI. CDR3 DNA sequence: TGTGCCGCTACCGGGACAGTAAAGAACATTCAGTACTTC. Residues: CAATGTVKNIQYF.

The J gene is TRBJ2-7, the V gene TRBV24-1; TRBD1 matches at 9 bases. Per germline, CDR1 KGHDR and CDR2 SFDVKD. The CDR3 spans 14 residues. Losses at the gene ends were 3 bases for V and 3 bases for J; bases not matched to a gene: 2. DNA for the CDR3: TGTGCCACCAGTGATAAGGGACAGGGCTACGAGCAGTACTTC. It is translated as CATSDKGQGYEQYF.

The CDR3 spells CATRDSANTGELFF. In nucleotides, the CDR3 is TGTGCCACCAGGGACAGCGCGAACACCGGGGAGCTGTTTTTT. The V gene is TRBV19, the J gene TRBJ2-2; 7 bases align to TRBD1. The CDR3 sequence is 14 residues long. Germline V lookup: CDR1 LNHDA, CDR2 SQIVND (reference sequence). After removal of 10 bases from V and 0 bases from J, the junction contained 5 bases not matched to a gene. Full variable domain (missing parts from reference TRBV19 and TRBJ2-2): DGGITQSPKYLFRKEGQNVTLSCEQNLNHDAMYWYRQDPGQGLRLIYYSQIVNDFQKGDIAEGYSVSREKKESFPLTVTSAQKNPTAFYLCATRDSANTGELFFGEGSRLTVL.

This chain joins TRBV9 and TRBJ2-7; TRBD1 might be the D (5 bases). Germline CDR1 SGDLS, CDR2 YYNGEE. The ends were cut back, 3 bases at V and 5 bases at J, with 21 bases in the middle. This CDR3 is 16 amino acids long. The CDR3 region is CASSARSYIQGDEQYF. The CDR3 region has the DNA TGTGCCAGCAGCGCCCGCTCCTACATCCAGGGTGACGAGCAGTACTTC.

The chain combines TRBV27 with TRBJ2-7, with D possibly matching TRBD2 (6 bases). The CDR3 consists of 16 residues. The germline V and J ends were trimmed by 2 bases and 1 base, with 15 bases remaining between them. The germline CDR1 and CDR2 sequences are MNHEY and SMNVEV (reference sequence). The CDR3 reads CASSLGPGARSYEQYF. The CDR3 DNA is TGTGCCAGCAGTTTAGGCCCGGGAGCCAGGTCCTACGAGCAGTACTTC.

The chain joins TRBV29-1 to TRBJ2-3, with 10 bases aligning to TRBD2. Germline V gene data show CDR1 as SQVTM and CDR2 as ANQGSEA. CDR3 length: 14 amino acids. Unmatched junction bases numbered 4, after V lost 5 bases and J lost 2 bases. The CDR3 loop reads CSVPGLAHTDTQYF. CDR3 sequence (DNA): TGCAGCGTTCCGGGACTAGCGCACACAGATACGCAGTATTTT.

This chain uses TRBV20-1 with TRBJ2-3; D may be TRBD2 (5 bases). Deletions cut 8 bases from V and 1 base from J, with 7 bases between. Germline V gives CDR1 DFQATT, CDR2 SNEGSKA (reference sequence). There are 11 residues in the CDR3. In DNA, the CDR3 is TGCAGTCCCGGGGGCACAGATACGCAGTATTTT. Translation: CSPGGTDTQYF.